The 6 T cell receptor beta chains below were found in one sample sequenced in a study of human thymus T cells. Sequencing was performed with immunoSEQ multiplex PCR; in TCRdb, only in-frame clones are kept and a portion is missing. The data show about 50,000 clones, around 95% seen once. Sequenced input: blood. All receptors derive from a girl less than two years old with a congenital heart defect but otherwise immunologically healthy.

V usage is TRBV6-5 and J usage is TRBJ2-7; TRBD2 matches at 10 bases. J gave up 0 bases and V 8 bases, and 7 bases lay outside the gene matches. In germline, CDR1 is MNHEY, CDR2 SVGAGI. CDR3 length: 15 residues. CDR3 sequence: CASGAGTSASYEQYF. In nucleotides, the CDR3 is TGTGCCAGCGGCGCCGGGACTAGCGCCTCCTACGAGCAGTACTTC.

V and J are TRBV7-6 and TRBJ2-1; the match to TRBD2 covers 7 bases. CDR1 SGHVS and CDR2 FNYEAQ come from the germline V gene. The V gene end was trimmed by 3 bases and the J gene end by 9 bases; junction bases not matched to a gene: 2. This CDR3 has 12 amino acids. The CDR3, as DNA: TGTGCCAGCAGCTTCGGCGGGGGTGAGCAGTTCTTC. It is translated as CASSFGGGEQFF.

The V call is TRBV10-2, the J call TRBJ1-1; D might be TRBD1 (6 bases). V was pared by 5 bases and J by 0 bases, with 13 bases between. CDR1 is WSHSY, CDR2 SAAADI, per germline. The CDR3 covers 15 residues. CDR3 sequence reads: CASSPTTGLNTEAFF. The CDR3, as DNA: TGCGCCAGCAGTCCCACTACAGGGTTGAACACTGAAGCTTTCTTT.

The genes are TRBV28 and TRBJ1-2; D uncertain. This CDR3 spans 12 amino acids. V was shortened by 7 bases and J by 4 bases, with 10 bases between the two germline ends. Germline V lookup: CDR1 MDHEN, CDR2 SYDVKM. The CDR3: CASTQSAYGYTF. The CDR3 nucleotides read TGTGCCAGCACCCAGTCGGCCTATGGCTACACCTTC.

This sequence joins TRBV4-1 and TRBJ2-1; TRBD2 might be the D (6 bases). From germline, CDR1 is MGHRA and CDR2 YSYEKL. The V gene lost 5 bases and the J gene lost 10 bases, with 18 bases spanning the gap. The CDR3 extends over 14 amino acids. The CDR3: CASSEARGFFEQFF. The DNA of the CDR3 is TGCGCCAGCAGCGAGGCCCGGGGGTTTTTCGAGCAGTTCTTC.

The rearrangement uses TRBV28 and TRBJ2-7; 12 nucleotides line up with TRBD1. Germline values: CDR1 MDHEN, CDR2 SYDVKM. CDR3 length equals 17 residues. The trim removed 5 bases at V and 7 bases at J, leaving 15 bases unmatched. The CDR3 bases are TGTGCCAGCAGTCAGGGACAGGGGGCGCCCCAAAGGGGAGAGCAGTACTTC. It yields the protein CASSQGQGAPQRGEQYF.